This TCR beta chain was retrieved from a study of early T cells in non-severe SARS-CoV-2 infection. Study-wide context: The authors sequenced bulk RNA from unsorted whole blood, leaving chains unpaired.

Unique molecular identifiers were affixed to single, distinct cDNA molecules. TCRdb re-analysed the 5' RACE reads in MiXCR, keeping a single row per CDR3 protein. The table shows 100,000 to 150,000 distinct CDR3 sequences, with 15% occurring only once. Comments on this clonotype: Its specificity is not known.

The CDR3 runs 14 residues. V was cut by 6 bases and J by 5 bases, with 18 bases left in between. The germline V gene encodes CDR1 SGHRS and CDR2 YFSETQ. Study-level results: A preference for anti-spike CD8 responses marked VDJdb matching, which missed private and CD4 specificities.

Specimen: whole blood. This receptor was identified in an adult who was a healthcare worker with PCR-confirmed SARS-CoV-2 infection or an uninfected control (not recorded which). The V gene is TRBV5-1, the J gene TRBJ2-7; weak D call: TRBD1 (6 bases). The CDR3 protein is CASTKTSGDHEQYF. The CDR3 DNA sequence: TGCGCCAGCACTAAGACGTCAGGGGACCACGAGCAGTACTTC. The variable domain in full, with the rest retrieved from reference TRBV5-1 and TRBJ2-7, is KAGVTQTPRYLIKTRGQQVTLSCSPISGHRSVSWYQQTPGQGLQFLFEYFSETQRNKGNFPGRFSGRQFSNSRSEMNVSTLELGDSALYLCASTKTSGDHEQYFGPGTRLTVT.